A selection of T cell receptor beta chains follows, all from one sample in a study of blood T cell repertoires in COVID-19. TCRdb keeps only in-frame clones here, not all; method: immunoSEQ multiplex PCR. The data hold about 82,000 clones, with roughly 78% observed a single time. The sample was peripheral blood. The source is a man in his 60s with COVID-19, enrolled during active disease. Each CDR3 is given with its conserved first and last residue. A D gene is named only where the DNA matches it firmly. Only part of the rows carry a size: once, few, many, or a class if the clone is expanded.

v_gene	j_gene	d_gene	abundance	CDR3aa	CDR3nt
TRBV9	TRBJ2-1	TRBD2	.	CASSPSGSSYNEQFF	TGTGCCAGCAGCCCGAGCGGGAGCTCCTACAATGAGCAGTTCTTC
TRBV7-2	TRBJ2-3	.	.	CASGAGTDTQYF	TGTGCCAGCGGCGCGGGCACAGATACGCAGTATTTT
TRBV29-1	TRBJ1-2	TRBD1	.	CSIQGIDGYTF	TGCAGCATACAGGGGATAGATGGCTACACCTTC
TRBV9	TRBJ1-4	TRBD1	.	CASSPTGGATNEKLFF	TGTGCCAGCAGCCCAACAGGGGGTGCAACTAATGAAAAACTGTTTTTT
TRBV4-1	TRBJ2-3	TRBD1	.	CASSQSPGQRTDTQYF	TGCGCCAGCAGCCAATCTCCGGGACAGCGCACAGATACGCAGTATTTT
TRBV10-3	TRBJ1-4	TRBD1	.	CAISEKTGLSPTNEKLFF	TGTGCCATCAGTGAAAAGACAGGGCTTTCCCCAACTAATGAAAAACTGTTTTTT
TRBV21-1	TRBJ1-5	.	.	CASSKQRTWTGYSNQPQHF	TGTGCCAGCAGCAAACAACGGACATGGACAGGATATAGCAATCAGCCCCAGCATTTT
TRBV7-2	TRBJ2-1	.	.	CASSLGTEYNEQFF	TGTGCCAGCAGCTTAGGAACAGAGTACAATGAGCAGTTCTTC
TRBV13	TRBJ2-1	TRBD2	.	CASSPWGGDYNEQFF	TGTGCCAGCAGCCCATGGGGGGGGGACTACAATGAGCAGTTCTTC
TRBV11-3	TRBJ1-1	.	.	CASSLEGHRTEAFF	TGTGCCAGCAGCTTAGAGGGGCACCGTACTGAAGCTTTCTTT
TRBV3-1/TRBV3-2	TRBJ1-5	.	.	CASSQGSGLNQPQHF	TGTGCCAGCAGCCAAGGGTCAGGCCTCAATCAGCCCCAGCATTTT
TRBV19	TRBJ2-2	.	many	CASTEQTNTGELFF	TGTGCCAGTACGGAGCAGACGAACACCGGGGAGCTGTTTTTT
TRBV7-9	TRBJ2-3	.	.	CASSPPSPDTQYF	TGTGCCAGCAGCCCCCCTTCCCCAGATACGCAGTATTTT
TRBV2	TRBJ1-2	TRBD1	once	CASLEGTVYGYTF	TGTGCCAGCCTTGAGGGGACAGTCTATGGCTACACCTTC
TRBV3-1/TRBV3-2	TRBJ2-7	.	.	CASSTSAGAIEQYF	TGTGCCAGCAGCACCTCGGCAGGGGCCATTGAGCAGTACTTC
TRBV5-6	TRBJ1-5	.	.	CASSGAGFGNQPQHF	TGTGCCAGCAGCGGGGCAGGGTTCGGCAATCAGCCCCAGCATTTT
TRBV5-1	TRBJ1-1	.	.	CASSLASAFENTEAFF	TGCGCCAGCAGCTTGGCCTCCGCGTTTGAGAACACTGAAGCTTTCTTT
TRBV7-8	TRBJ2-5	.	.	CASSLASVETQYF	TGTGCCAGCAGCTTGGCTAGCGTAGAGACCCAGTACTTC
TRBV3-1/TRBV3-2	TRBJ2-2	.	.	CASSQGVQGTGELFF	TGTGCCAGCAGCCAAGGAGTCCAGGGGACCGGGGAGCTGTTTTTT
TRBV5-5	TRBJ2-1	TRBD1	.	CASSWDGTANNEQFF	TGTGCCAGCAGCTGGGACGGGACAGCGAACAATGAGCAGTTCTTC
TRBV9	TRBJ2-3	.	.	CASSVADTQYF	TGTGCCAGCAGCGTCGCGGATACGCAGTATTTT
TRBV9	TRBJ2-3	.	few	CASSVGRTDTQYF	TGTGCCAGCAGCGTCGGTCGCACAGATACGCAGTATTTT